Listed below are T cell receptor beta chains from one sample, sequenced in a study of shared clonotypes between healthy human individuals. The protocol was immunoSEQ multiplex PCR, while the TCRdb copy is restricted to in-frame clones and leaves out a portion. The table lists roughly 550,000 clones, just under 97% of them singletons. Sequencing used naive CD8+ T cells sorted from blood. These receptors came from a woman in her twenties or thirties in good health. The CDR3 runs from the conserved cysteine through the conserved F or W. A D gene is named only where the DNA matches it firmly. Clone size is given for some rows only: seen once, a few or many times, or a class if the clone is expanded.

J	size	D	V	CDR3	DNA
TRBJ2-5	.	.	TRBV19	CASSITSGGKGEETQYF	TGTGCCAGTAGTATAACGTCTGGGGGCAAGGGCGAAGAGACCCAGTACTTC
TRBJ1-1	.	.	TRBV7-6	CASSPPTNTEAFF	TGTGCCAGCAGCCCCCCCACGAACACTGAAGCTTTCTTT
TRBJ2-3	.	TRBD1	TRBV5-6	CASSLGQGVVDTQYF	TGTGCCAGCAGCTTGGGACAGGGGGTTGTAGATACGCAGTATTTT
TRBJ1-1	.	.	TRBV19	CASHAMTGNTEAFF	TGTGCCAGTCATGCGATGACGGGAAACACTGAAGCTTTCTTT
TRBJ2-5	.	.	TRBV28	CASSLPTKGLYQETQYF	TGTGCCAGCAGTTTGCCCACAAAGGGGTTGTACCAAGAGACCCAGTACTTC
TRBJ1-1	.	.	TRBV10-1	CASSSQSLPDTEAFF	TGCGCCAGCAGTTCCCAAAGCTTGCCTGACACTGAAGCTTTCTTT
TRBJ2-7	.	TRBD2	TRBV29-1	CSVVTSEDYEQYF	TGCAGCGTTGTCACTAGCGAGGACTACGAGCAGTACTTC
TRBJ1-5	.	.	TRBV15	CATSEASNQPQHF	TGTGCCACCAGCGAGGCGAGCAATCAGCCCCAGCATTTT
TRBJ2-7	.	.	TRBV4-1	CASSPNYYEQYF	TGCGCCAGCAGCCCGAACTACTACGAGCAGTACTTC
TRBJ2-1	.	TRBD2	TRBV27	CASCSGSSYNEQFF	TGTGCCAGCTGTAGCGGGAGCTCCTACAATGAGCAGTTCTTC
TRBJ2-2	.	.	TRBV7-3	CASSHPGRRGRGTGELFF	TGTGCCAGCAGCCACCCCGGTCGAAGGGGCAGAGGAACCGGGGAGCTGTTTTTT
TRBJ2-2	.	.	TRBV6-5	CATYQGSGELFF	TGTGCCACCTACCAGGGATCCGGGGAGCTGTTTTTT
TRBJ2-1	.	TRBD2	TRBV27	CASSLLKRELNEQFF	TGTGCCAGCAGTTTACTGAAGCGGGAGTTAAATGAGCAGTTCTTC
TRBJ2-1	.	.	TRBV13	CASSLRGNEQFF	TGTGCCAGCAGCTTACGAGGCAATGAGCAGTTCTTC
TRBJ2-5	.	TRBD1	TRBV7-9	CASSGVVGTGGYSFETQYF	TGTGCCAGCAGCGGAGTAGTCGGGACAGGGGGCTATAGCTTTGAGACCCAGTACTTC
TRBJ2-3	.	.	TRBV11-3	CASSLTGEGVADTQYF	TGTGCCAGCAGCCTGACAGGGGAGGGGGTGGCAGATACGCAGTATTTT
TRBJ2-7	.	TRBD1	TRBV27	CASSLLRGGQGVHEQYF	TGTGCCAGCAGTTTATTACGTGGCGGGCAGGGGGTCCACGAGCAGTACTTC
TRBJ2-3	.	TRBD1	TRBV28	CASSFLRGTGGDTQYF	TGTGCCAGCAGTTTTCTAAGAGGGACAGGGGGAGATACGCAGTATTTT
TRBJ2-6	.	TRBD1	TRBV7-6	CASSGTASSGANVLTF	TGTGCCAGCAGTGGGACAGCCAGCTCTGGGGCCAACGTCCTGACTTTC
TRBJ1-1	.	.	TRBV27	CASSLTGGTEAFF	TGTGCCAGCAGTTTAACCGGGGGCACTGAAGCTTTCTTT
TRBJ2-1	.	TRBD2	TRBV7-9	CASSPSGTYNEQFF	TGTGCCAGCAGCCCTAGCGGAACGTACAATGAGCAGTTCTTC
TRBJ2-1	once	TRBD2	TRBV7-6	CASSLPALAGGNEQFF	TGTGCCAGCAGCTTACCCGCCTTAGCGGGAGGCAATGAGCAGTTCTTC
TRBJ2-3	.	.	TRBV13	CASSLVGGITDTQYF	TGTGCCAGCAGCTTAGTTGGGGGTATCACAGATACGCAGTATTTT
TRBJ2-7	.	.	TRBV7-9	CASSFASTYEQYF	TGTGCCAGCAGCTTTGCTAGCACGTACGAGCAGTACTTC
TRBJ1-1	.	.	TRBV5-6	CASSFGLGNTEAFF	TGTGCCAGCAGCTTTGGCCTGGGGAACACTGAAGCTTTCTTT
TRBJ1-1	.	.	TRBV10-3	CAIRRPGNTEAFF	TGTGCCATACGGCGGCCCGGGAACACTGAAGCTTTCTTT
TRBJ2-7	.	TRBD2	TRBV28	CASSPPGLAGYEQYF	TGTGCCAGCAGCCCCCCGGGACTAGCGGGCTACGAGCAGTACTTC
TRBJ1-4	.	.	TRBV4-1	CASSLSTMNEKLFF	TGCGCCAGCAGCCTCTCTACTATGAATGAAAAACTGTTTTTT
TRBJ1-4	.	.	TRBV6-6	CASSTDRSNEKLFF	TGTGCCAGCAGCACCGACAGGAGCAATGAAAAACTGTTTTTT
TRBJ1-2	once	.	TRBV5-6	CASSPPMWGANYGYTF	TGTGCCAGCAGCCCACCTATGTGGGGGGCGAACTATGGCTACACCTTC
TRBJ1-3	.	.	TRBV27	CASSSTQDLSGNTIYF	TGTGCCAGCAGTTCAACACAGGACCTCTCTGGAAACACCATATATTTT
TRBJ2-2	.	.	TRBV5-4	CASSLLQPGELFF	TGTGCCAGCAGCTTGTTACAGCCCGGGGAGCTGTTTTTT
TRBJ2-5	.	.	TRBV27	CASSFRGSGETQYF	TGTGCCAGCAGTTTTAGGGGTTCCGGAGAGACCCAGTACTTC
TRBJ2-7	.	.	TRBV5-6	CASSLAELGEQYF	TGTGCCAGCAGCTTGGCCGAACTTGGCGAGCAGTACTTC
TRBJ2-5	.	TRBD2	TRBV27	CASSPGTSGRRETQYF	TGTGCCAGCAGTCCGGGGACTAGCGGGAGGAGGGAGACCCAGTACTTC
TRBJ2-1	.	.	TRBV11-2	CASSLVLDEIEQFF	TGTGCCAGCAGCTTAGTCTTGGACGAAATTGAGCAGTTCTTC
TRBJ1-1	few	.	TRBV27	CASSLQGNTEAFF	TGTGCCAGCAGTCTACAAGGGAACACTGAAGCTTTCTTT
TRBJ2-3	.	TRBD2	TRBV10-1	CASSRLAGGTDTQYF	TGCGCCAGCAGTCGACTAGCGGGAGGTACAGATACGCAGTATTTT
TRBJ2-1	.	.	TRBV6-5	CASSPFGGSYNEQFF	TGTGCCAGCAGTCCGTTCGGCGGGTCTTACAATGAGCAGTTCTTC
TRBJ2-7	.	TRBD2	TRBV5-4	CASSSGLAVGEQYF	TGTGCCAGCAGCTCGGGACTAGCGGTTGGTGAGCAGTACTTC
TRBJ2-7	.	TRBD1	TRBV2	CASRDPQGAWGEQYF	TGTGCCAGCAGAGACCCCCAGGGGGCCTGGGGAGAGCAGTACTTC
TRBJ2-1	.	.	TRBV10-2	CASSEREWSYNEQFF	TGCGCCAGCAGTGAGCGGGAGTGGTCCTACAATGAGCAGTTCTTC
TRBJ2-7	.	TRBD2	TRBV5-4	CASSNRGSGIYEQYF	TGTGCCAGCTCAAATCGGGGTAGCGGGATCTACGAGCAGTACTTC
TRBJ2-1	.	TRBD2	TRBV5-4	CASSLSGGRAGEQFF	TGTGCCAGCAGCTTGTCTGGCGGGAGGGCCGGTGAGCAGTTCTTC
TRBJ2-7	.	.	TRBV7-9	CASSLVTIPHEQYF	TGTGCCAGCAGCTTAGTTACTATTCCCCACGAGCAGTACTTC
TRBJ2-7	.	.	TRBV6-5	CASSYSTLHEQYF	TGTGCCAGCAGTTACTCGACCCTACACGAGCAGTACTTC
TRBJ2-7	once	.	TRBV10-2	CASSESPPRPYEQYF	TGCGCCAGCAGTGAGTCGCCCCCACGGCCATACGAGCAGTACTTC
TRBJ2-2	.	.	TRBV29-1	CSVEDLGRANTGELFF	TGCAGCGTTGAAGATCTAGGCAGGGCTAACACCGGGGAGCTGTTTTTT
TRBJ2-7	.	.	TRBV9	CASSVSGTDYEQYF	TGTGCCAGCAGCGTATCGGGGACTGATTACGAGCAGTACTTC
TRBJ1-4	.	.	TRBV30	CAWSVGAGVNEKLFF	TGTGCCTGGAGTGTTGGGGCTGGGGTTAATGAAAAACTGTTTTTT
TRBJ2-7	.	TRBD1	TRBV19	CASSPGQGGTYEQYF	TGTGCCAGTAGCCCGGGACAGGGGGGTACCTACGAGCAGTACTTC
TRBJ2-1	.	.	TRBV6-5	CASSYSSGVTEQFF	TGTGCCAGCAGTTACTCATCGGGAGTGACTGAGCAGTTCTTC
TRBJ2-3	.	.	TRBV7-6	CASSYSADESTDTQYF	TGTGCCAGCAGCTATTCGGCCGACGAGTCCACAGATACGCAGTATTTT
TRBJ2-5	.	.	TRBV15	CATSRESGTQYF	TGTGCCACCAGCAGAGAGTCCGGGACCCAGTACTTC